Listed below are T cell receptor beta chains from one sample, sequenced in a study of cytomegalovirus exposure and HLA in healthy donors. TCRdb's copy holds only in-frame clones and misses some; the assay was immunoSEQ multiplex PCR. The data hold about 160,000 clones, with around 79% observed a single time. Source material: PBMCs. The source is a man aged 35-49 years in good health and CMV-seronegative. CDR3s include the opening cysteine and the closing phenylalanine or tryptophan. The D gene is left open where the match is weak. Size is omitted from some rows. Given values are once, few, many or a class for expanded clones.

j_gene	v_gene	abundance	d_gene	CDR3nt	CDR3aa
TRBJ1-1	TRBV7-9	NA	NA	TGTTCCAGCAGCCAAGTCCTGGGGTTAGGGGTGATCACTGAAGCTTTCTTT	CSSSQVLGLGVITEAFF
TRBJ1-2	TRBV13	NA	NA	TGTGCCAGCAGCTTCCGCGACAGCTATGGCTACACCTTC	CASSFRDSYGYTF
TRBJ1-5	TRBV27	NA	NA	TGTGCCAGCAGCAGGGGTCCGGATCAGCCCCAGCATTTT	CASSRGPDQPQHF
TRBJ2-2	TRBV29-1	few	NA	TGCAGCGTTGATTCAGGGTTCACCGGGGAGCTGTTTTTT	CSVDSGFTGELFF
TRBJ1-2	TRBV18	NA	TRBD1	TGTGCCAGCTCACCAGACAGGGACGACTATGGCTACACCTTC	CASSPDRDDYGYTF
TRBJ2-3	TRBV28	NA	TRBD2	TGTGCCAGCAGTCGGGCGGGAGTCACAGATACGCAGTATTTT	CASSRAGVTDTQYF
TRBJ2-6	TRBV29-1	NA	NA	TGCAGCGTGGCTGCCTCTGGGGCCAACGTCCTGACTTTC	CSVAASGANVLTF
TRBJ2-5	TRBV5-1	NA	TRBD2	TGCGCCAGCAGCTTGTATATGTGGCTAGCGGGGGACCTAGGGGAGACCCAGTACTTC	CASSLYMWLAGDLGETQYF
TRBJ2-2	TRBV4-3	NA	NA	TGCGCCAGCAGCCAAGATCCAGGCGCCACCGGGGAGCTGTTTTTT	CASSQDPGATGELFF
TRBJ1-6	TRBV7-2	NA	TRBD1	TGTGCCAGCAGCCCTTCCTACAGGGGGAGTATCAATAATTCACCCCTCCACTTT	CASSPSYRGSINNSPLHF
TRBJ1-2	TRBV19	NA	TRBD1	TGTGCCAGTAGCCTCCGACAGGGCTATGGCTACACCTTC	CASSLRQGYGYTF
TRBJ2-7	TRBV19	NA	TRBD1	TGTGCCGGGACAGGGGTCTACGAGCAGTACTTC	CAGTGVYEQYF
TRBJ2-7	TRBV11-2	NA	NA	TGTGCCAGCAGCTTAGTTTCGAGAGATACCTACGAGCAGTACTTC	CASSLVSRDTYEQYF
TRBJ2-5	TRBV6-1	few	TRBD1	TGTGCCAGCAGGGAAAGACAGGGTGCGGTCGCAGAGACCCAGTACTTC	CASRERQGAVAETQYF
TRBJ2-7	TRBV29-1	NA	NA	TGCAGCGTTGAAGGGGCCTACTCCTACGAGCAGTACTTC	CSVEGAYSYEQYF
TRBJ2-2	TRBV18	NA	TRBD1	TGTGCCAGCTCACAGAGGACAGGCCCCGGGGAGCTGTTTTTT	CASSQRTGPGELFF
TRBJ2-7	TRBV7-2	NA	TRBD1	TGTGCCAGCAGTCAGACAGGGTCCTACGAGCAGTACTTC	CASSQTGSYEQYF
TRBJ1-6	TRBV6-5	NA	NA	TGTGCCAGCAGTTACGCCATTAGCTCCTATAATTCACCCCTCCACTTT	CASSYAISSYNSPLHF
TRBJ2-1	TRBV5-6	NA	NA	TGTGCCAGCAGCTTGGGGGGCTACGAGCAGTTCTTC	CASSLGGYEQFF
TRBJ2-7	TRBV7-9	NA	NA	TGTGCCAGCGTAAGGGGGAGATTCGGCGAGCAGTACTTC	CASVRGRFGEQYF
TRBJ2-7	TRBV6-5	NA	TRBD1	TGTGCCAGCAGAAACCGGGACAGGGCCTACGAGCAGTACTTC	CASRNRDRAYEQYF
TRBJ2-3	TRBV6-5	NA	TRBD2	TGTGCCAGCAGCCCCGGGGTAGCGGGGTTGCAGTATTTT	CASSPGVAGLQYF
TRBJ1-6	TRBV6-6	NA	NA	TGTGCCAGCAGTTACTCGGAGGGGAATTCACCCCTCCACTTT	CASSYSEGNSPLHF
TRBJ1-2	TRBV5-1	NA	NA	TGCGCCAGCAGCTTGGCCGGGGGACTGACATCCTATGGCTACACCTTC	CASSLAGGLTSYGYTF
TRBJ1-3	TRBV14	NA	NA	TGTGCCAGCAGCCAGTCGGTGCTTGGAAACACCATATATTTT	CASSQSVLGNTIYF
TRBJ1-1	TRBV28	NA	NA	TGTGCCAGCAGTTTAATCAGGAACACTGAAGCTTTCTTT	CASSLIRNTEAFF
TRBJ1-1	TRBV29-1	few	NA	TGCAGCGTTGACATTGGAGGGGTGGGCACTGAAGCTTTCTTT	CSVDIGGVGTEAFF
TRBJ1-4	TRBV7-9	NA	NA	TGTGCCAGCAGCCCCTGGGGGGGAACAACTAATGAAAAACTGTTTTTT	CASSPWGGTTNEKLFF
TRBJ2-3	TRBV28	NA	NA	TGTGCCAGCAGATCACAGCCAGATACGCAGTATTTT	CASRSQPDTQYF
TRBJ2-2	TRBV7-8	NA	TRBD2	TGTGCCAGCAGCTTGGAGACTAGCGGATTTACCACCGGGGAGCTGTTTTTT	CASSLETSGFTTGELFF
TRBJ2-7	TRBV5-4	NA	TRBD1	TGTGCCAGCAAAGCGACAGGGGGTTACGAGCAGTACTTC	CASKATGGYEQYF
TRBJ2-7	TRBV5-4	NA	TRBD2	TGTGCCAGCAGCCCCGGGGGGAATTTCTACGAGCAGTACTTC	CASSPGGNFYEQYF
TRBJ1-2	TRBV7-8	NA	NA	TGTGCCAGCAGCTTTCAGGGGTCGGCTAACTATGGCTACACCTTC	CASSFQGSANYGYTF
TRBJ2-7	TRBV13	once	TRBD1	TGTGCCAGCAGCCAGGCCGAGAGGGGGCGTCGTGTCTACGAGCAGTACTTC	CASSQAERGRRVYEQYF
TRBJ1-3	TRBV28	NA	NA	TGTGCCAGCAGTTTTGCGGATCTCGGAAACACCATATATTTT	CASSFADLGNTIYF
TRBJ1-6	TRBV5-1	NA	NA	TGCGCCAGCAGCTTGGAGGGTGGGAGGAGGTGGAAATATAATTCACCCCTCCACTTT	CASSLEGGRRWKYNSPLHF
TRBJ2-3	TRBV5-1	NA	TRBD1	TGCGCCAGCAGCCGGACAGGGGGCCTAGATACGCAGTATTTT	CASSRTGGLDTQYF
TRBJ1-2	TRBV5-1	NA	TRBD1	TGCGCCAGCAGCTTGGTTCCGACAGGGATCTATGGCTACACCTTC	CASSLVPTGIYGYTF
TRBJ2-7	TRBV5-1	NA	NA	TGCGCCAGCAGCGGGACCGGGACAACCTACGAGCAGTACTTC	CASSGTGTTYEQYF
TRBJ2-7	TRBV5-1	NA	NA	TGCGCCAGCAGCTTGGCGGCAGGCTTCAACTACGAGCAGTACTTC	CASSLAAGFNYEQYF
TRBJ1-2	TRBV5-1	NA	TRBD1	TGCGCCAGCAGCTTATACACAGGGGGCGGCTATGGCTACACCTTC	CASSLYTGGGYGYTF
TRBJ2-2	TRBV7-9	NA	NA	TGTGCCAGCAGCCGCCGGGAACTAGGTGCCGGGGAGCTGTTTTTT	CASSRRELGAGELFF
TRBJ1-1	TRBV5-1	once	NA	TGCGCCAGCAGCTTGGGGGGGGACACTGAAGCTTTCTTT	CASSLGGDTEAFF
TRBJ1-2	TRBV28	NA	NA	TGTGCCAGCAGTTTACCGCCGGAAGGGGGGGGTGGCTATGGCTACACCTTC	CASSLPPEGGGGYGYTF
TRBJ2-7	TRBV7-2	NA	NA	TGTGCCAGCAGTCTTAGTTTACCTTACGAGCAGTACTTC	CASSLSLPYEQYF
TRBJ2-7	TRBV2	NA	NA	TGTGCCAGCAGCGAGACAGAGGACGAGCAGTACTTC	CASSETEDEQYF
TRBJ2-7	TRBV11-2	NA	NA	TGTGCCAGCAGCTTAGTGGGCAGGCCGGGGGAGCAGTACTTC	CASSLVGRPGEQYF
TRBJ2-3	TRBV9	NA	NA	TGTGCCAGCAGCACGCTACCGCAAAGCACAGATACGCAGTATTTT	CASSTLPQSTDTQYF
TRBJ2-5	TRBV6-4	NA	TRBD2	TGTGCCAGCAGTCCCCTGGGGGGGTACCAAGAGACCCAGTACTTC	CASSPLGGYQETQYF
TRBJ2-5	TRBV9	NA	TRBD2	TGTGCCAGCAGCGGTCCAAAGGCGGGGGGGCGGCAAGAGACCCAGTACTTC	CASSGPKAGGRQETQYF
TRBJ2-7	TRBV25-1	few	NA	TGTGCCAGCAGTCCCAGACAGGAATGGAGCTCCTACGAGCAGTACTTC	CASSPRQEWSSYEQYF
TRBJ2-2	TRBV11-3	NA	NA	TGTGCCAGCAGCTTAGATCCCGGCGGGGAGCTGTTTTTT	CASSLDPGGELFF
TRBJ2-7	TRBV18	NA	TRBD2	TGTGCCAGCTCACCGATCGGCGGGAGCAGCAACTACGAGCAGTACTTC	CASSPIGGSSNYEQYF
TRBJ1-6	TRBV28	NA	TRBD1	TGTGCCAGCAGGGAGGGACAGGGTCATTCACCCCTCCACTTT	CASREGQGHSPLHF